This T cell receptor (beta chain) was observed in a study of blood T cell repertoires in COVID-19. Generated by immunoSEQ multiplex PCR, the TCRdb table keeps only in-frame clones and is missing some. Here the sample spans over 150,000 clones, around 85% being singletons. Trimming removed 2 bases from V and 1 base from J, with 5 bases in between. The CDR3 is 13 amino acids. Germline V gene lookup returns CDR1 LGHNT and CDR2 FRNRAP. This clone was detected a few times. The specimen was peripheral blood. The chain combines TRBV12-5 with TRBJ1-1; D is unclear. The receptor was derived from a man aged 80 or over with COVID-19, enrolled during active disease. CDR3 amino acids: CASGLRRNTEAFF. CDR3 nucleotide sequence: TGTGCTAGTGGTTTGCGGAGGAACACTGAAGCTTTCTTT.